A selection of T cell receptor beta chains follows, all from one sample in a study of beta chain features in type 1 diabetes. Repertoires were generated with immunoSEQ multiplex PCR, while TCRdb's copy carries only in-frame clones and drops some. The sample includes hundreds of thousands of clones, roughly 15% seen only once; the top ten take 6.7%. The sample consisted of central memory CD4+ T cells from blood. The origin of the receptors is a man aged 30 to 45 in good health. Each CDR3 is given with its conserved first and last residue. The D gene is left open where the match is weak. Only some rows state a clone size, as once, few, many or a class for expanded clones.

>TRBV7-8|-|TRBJ2-1|few
TGTGCCAGCAGCTTAGAGCTAGGTGAGCAGTTCTTC
CASSLELGEQFF
>TRBV6-1|-|TRBJ2-1|-
TGTGCCAGCAGTGAAGGTCGGTACGGGGGACACTCCTACAATGAGCAGTTCTTC
CASSEGRYGGHSYNEQFF
>TRBV6-5|-|TRBJ1-5|few
TGTGCCAGCAGTTACCAGACAGTTCCCAATCAGCCCCAGCATTTT
CASSYQTVPNQPQHF
>TRBV27|-|TRBJ1-6|-
TGTGCCAGCAGGGGTGGGGCGAGTTCCTATAATTCACCCCTCCACTTT
CASRGGASSYNSPLHF
>TRBV25-1|-|TRBJ1-1|-
TGTGCCAGCAGTGATCCCGCGGGGGGAGACACTGAAGCTTTCTTT
CASSDPAGGDTEAFF
>TRBV19|TRBD1|TRBJ1-1|-
TGTGCCAGTAGTACAAGAGGGGGCAGCACTGAAGCTTTCTTT
CASSTRGGSTEAFF
>TRBV5-4|TRBD1|TRBJ2-5|-
TGTGCCAGCAGCAATGACAGGGGAGAGACCCAGTACTTC
CASSNDRGETQYF
>TRBV27|-|TRBJ1-2|-
TGTGCCAGCAGGTTAAGGGGTAACTATGGCTACACCTTC
CASRLRGNYGYTF
>TRBV5-5|-|TRBJ2-3|few
TGTGCCAGCAGCGCCCCGGGTAAACCAACAGATACGCAGTATTTT
CASSAPGKPTDTQYF
>TRBV7-2|-|TRBJ1-4|-
TGTGCCAGCAGCTACGGACAGAGTAATAATGAAAAACTGTTTTTT
CASSYGQSNNEKLFF
>TRBV4-1|-|TRBJ2-1|few
TGCGCCAGCAGCAGGGGCACCGGGACTGTCTCCAATGAGCAGTTCTTC
CASSRGTGTVSNEQFF
>TRBV18|-|TRBJ1-1|-
TGTGCCAGCTCATCAAGGGGTGGAGGCGGTGAAGCTTTCTTT
CASSSRGGGGEAFF